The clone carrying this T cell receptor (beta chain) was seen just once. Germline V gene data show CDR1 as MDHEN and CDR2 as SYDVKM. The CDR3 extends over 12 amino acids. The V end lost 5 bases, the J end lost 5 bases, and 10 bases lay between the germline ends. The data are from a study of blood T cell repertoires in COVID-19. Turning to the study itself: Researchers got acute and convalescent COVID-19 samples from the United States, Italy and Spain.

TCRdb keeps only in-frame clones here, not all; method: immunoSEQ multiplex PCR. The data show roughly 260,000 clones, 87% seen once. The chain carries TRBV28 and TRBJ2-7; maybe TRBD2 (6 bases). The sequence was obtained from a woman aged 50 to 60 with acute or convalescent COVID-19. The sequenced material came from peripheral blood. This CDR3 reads CASSLTRNEQYF. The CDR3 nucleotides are TGTGCCAGCAGTCTGACTAGGAACGAGCAGTACTTC. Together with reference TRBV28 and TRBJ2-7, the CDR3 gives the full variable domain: DVKVTQSSRYLVKRTGEKVFLECVQDMDHENMFWYRQDPGLGLRLIYFSYDVKMKEKGDIPEGYSVSREKKERFSLILESASTNQTSMYLCASSLTRNEQYFGPGTRLTVT.